The following is a T cell receptor beta chain sequence with its context. This record comes from a study of blood T cell repertoires in COVID-19. Study at large: Samples of COVID-19 (acute and convalescent) were obtained from the United States, Italy and Spain.

As handled by the study authors: Amplification from reference gene primers served as the basis for estimated nucleated cell counts. Clones were sequenced by immunoSEQ multiplex PCR, and TCRdb holds only the in-frame ones, with some missing. V, J and clone size reflect that table, while D and trimming were determined from the DNA. The profile shows under 250,000 clones, 70% to 85% of them singletons. CDR3 length: 13 residues. Germline CDR1 and CDR2: GTSNPN and SVGIG (reference sequence). V lost 8 bases and J lost 2, with 15 bases in between. The rearrangement joins TRBV30 to TRBJ1-1; TRBD1 is a possible D gene (6 bases). The sequenced material came from peripheral blood. This receptor was obtained from a human donor in a cohort sampled during active COVID-19. This CDR3 is CAKKKQGNTEAFF. The CDR3 bases are TGTGCCAAAAAAAAACAGGGTAACACTGAAGCTTTCTTT.